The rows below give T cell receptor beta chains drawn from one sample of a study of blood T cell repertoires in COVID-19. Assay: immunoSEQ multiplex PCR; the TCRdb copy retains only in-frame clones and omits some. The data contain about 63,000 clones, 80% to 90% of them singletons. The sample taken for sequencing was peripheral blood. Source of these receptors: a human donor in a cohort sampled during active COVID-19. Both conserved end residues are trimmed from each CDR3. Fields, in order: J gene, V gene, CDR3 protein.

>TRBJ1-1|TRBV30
AWRRKGGLTEAF
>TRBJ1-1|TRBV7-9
ASSLEGGAEAF
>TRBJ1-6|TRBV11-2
ASRRQNNSPLH
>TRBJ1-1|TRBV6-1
ASSEKGHLTEAF
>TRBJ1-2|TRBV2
ASMTTGSSGYT
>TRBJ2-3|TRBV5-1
ASRLAGEGDTQY
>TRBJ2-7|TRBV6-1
ASSEAGTMYEQY
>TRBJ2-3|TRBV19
ASSPVRAGGRPTDTQY
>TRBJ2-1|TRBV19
ASSRGLAGDNEQF
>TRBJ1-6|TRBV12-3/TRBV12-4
ASSTTGNSPLH
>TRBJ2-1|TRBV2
ASSEAPGLGIGQF
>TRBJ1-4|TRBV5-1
ASSPGQPNEKLF
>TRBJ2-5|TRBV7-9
ASSSVADGEETQY
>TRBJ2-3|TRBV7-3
ASGSGRAVDTQY
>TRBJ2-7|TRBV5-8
ASSFPLRDTYEQY
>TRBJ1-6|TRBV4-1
ASSQEPAGGYSPLH
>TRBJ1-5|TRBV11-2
ASSLGRGQPQH
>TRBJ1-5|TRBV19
ASSRRTGGTGDNQPQH
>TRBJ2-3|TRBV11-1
ASSSQTIVNVDTQY
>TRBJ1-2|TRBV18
ASSPEAGGAYGYT
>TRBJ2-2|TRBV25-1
ASGRGTGELF
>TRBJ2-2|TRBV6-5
ASSPRDRGTGELF
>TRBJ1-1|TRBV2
ASVPDRLLAYTEAF
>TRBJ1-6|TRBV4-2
ASSQNQGLPGALH
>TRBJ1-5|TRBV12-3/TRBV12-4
ASSFERQPQH
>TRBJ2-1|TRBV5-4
ASSSTSGRYYNEQF
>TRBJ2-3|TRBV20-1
SASQAPAGAYPPTQY
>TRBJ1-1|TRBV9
ASSVTGMNTEAF
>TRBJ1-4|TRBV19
ASSNQGNDEKLF
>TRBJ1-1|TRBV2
ASMTIIDTEAF
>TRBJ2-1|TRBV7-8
ASSPGGGTGEQF
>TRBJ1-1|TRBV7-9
ASRAVTEAF
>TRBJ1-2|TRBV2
ASSEGLNYGYT
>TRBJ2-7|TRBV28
ASRLGQGARYEQY
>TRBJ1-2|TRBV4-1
ASSRRDRGLSNYGYT
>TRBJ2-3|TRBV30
AWSVGGRTVQY
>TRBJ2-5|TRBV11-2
ASSLGVTSGRETQY
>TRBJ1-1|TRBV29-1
SVWTGVDTEAF
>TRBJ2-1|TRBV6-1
ASSGRPGTFLNEQF
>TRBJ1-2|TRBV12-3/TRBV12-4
ASSFGGYGYT
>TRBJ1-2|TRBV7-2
ASSLFLGTGVAYGYT
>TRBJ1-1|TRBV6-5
ASSWDRGNTEAF
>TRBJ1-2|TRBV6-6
ASSAGEYYGYT
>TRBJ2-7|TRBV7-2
ASSVDRHYYEQY
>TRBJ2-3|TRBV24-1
ATSDPRENGDTQY
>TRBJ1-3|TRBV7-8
ASSSTLDRGSSGNTIY